This T cell receptor (beta chain) was captured in a study of a mutant IDH1 vaccine in newly diagnosed glioma. In the study overall: Patients got their first vaccination 4-6 weeks after radiotherapy alone, or with temozolomide cycles. Of the patients given treatment, approximately 60% were male and 37.5% were female, and a mean age of around 41 years was recorded.

Time point here: week 23, last vaccination. In every dose of vaccine, 300 ug of mutant IDH1 20-mer peptide was given alongside topical imiquimod. There were new WHO grade 3 or 4 astrocytomas in the donors, and these were IDH1-mutant and ATRX-lost. A word on this clone: Its target is not known.

Data came from immunoSEQ multiplex PCR; TCRdb stores just in-frame clones and leaves some out. The table has roughly 60,000 clones, 80% to 90% seen once; the top ten hold 4%. The V gene's germline CDR1 is GTSNPN and CDR2 SVGIG (reference sequence). This CDR3 region has 13 residues. V was cut by 8 bases and J by 5 bases, with 15 bases left in between. This TCR was sampled from a man younger than 40 with glioma. The sequencing used PBMCs, collected from a glioma patient whose treatment included an IDH1 peptide vaccine. The V call is TRBV30, the J call TRBJ2-2; D may match TRBD1 or TRBD2 (7 bases each). The CDR3 DNA follows: TGTGCCGTAGGGAGGGGGCTAACCGGGGAGCTGTTTTTT. This gives the protein CAVGRGLTGELFF.